This T cell receptor beta chain was captured by sequencing in a study of radiation and T cells in renal cell carcinoma. Sequencing was performed with immunoSEQ multiplex PCR; in TCRdb, only in-frame clones are kept and a portion is missing. The table records roughly 170,000 clones, 88% of them present only once. Stated time point: blood 4 weeks post-SBRT, at nephrectomy. Documented treatment: 15 Gy SBRT to primary tumor, nephrectomy 4 weeks later. J was trimmed by 9 bases and V by 2 bases; bases with no gene match: 3. The CDR3 has 14 amino acids. Per germline, CDR1 SGHTA and CDR2 FQGNSA. The material sequenced was blood, taken from a patient whose treatment included radiotherapy and nephrectomy. The gene calls are TRBV7-2 and TRBJ1-6; 8 bases match TRBD1. The clonotype was recovered from a woman between 50 and 59 years old with renal cell carcinoma. The CDR3 loop is CASSLQGAGSPLHF. The CDR3 DNA is TGTGCCAGCAGCTTACAGGGGGCAGGTTCACCCCTCCACTTT.